These 18 T cell receptor beta chains were sequenced from one sample in a study of cytomegalovirus exposure and HLA in healthy donors. The PCR ran on 60 Vbeta and 13 Jbeta primers. Sequenced by immunoSEQ multiplex PCR; TCRdb stores in-frame clones only, minus some. Of around 150,000 clones detected, approximately 76% appear once; the ten largest clones hold roughly 2%. The material sequenced was PBMCs. The receptors were sampled from a female donor in good health and CMV-seronegative.

V gene TRBV5-6 combines with J gene TRBJ1-6; the match to TRBD1 covers 7 bases. From germline, CDR1 is SGHDT and CDR2 YYEEEE. The CDR3 is 13 residues long. V trimming: 4 bases; J trimming: 11 bases; junction bases outside the gene matches: 6. The CDR3 sequence is CASSQGGRAPLHF. CDR3 in DNA: TGTGCCAGCAGCCAGGGGGGAAGAGCACCCCTCCACTTT.

This clone turned up a few times. The chain couples TRBV2 to TRBJ2-7; 8 bases agree with TRBD2. The length of the CDR3 is 12 residues. Germline V gene sequence: CDR1 SNHLY, CDR2 FYNNEI. V gave up 8 bases and J gave up 0 bases; unmatched junction bases: 0. For the CDR3, the DNA is TGTGCCAGCGGACTAGCCTCCTACGAGCAGTACTTC. Encoded protein: CASGLASYEQYF. Based on the CDR3 plus reference TRBV2 and TRBJ2-7, the full variable domain is EPEVTQTPSHQVTQMGQEVILRCVPISNHLYFYWYRQILGQKVEFLVSFYNNEISEKSEIFDDQFSVERPDGSNFTLKIRSTKLEDSAMYFCASGLASYEQYFGPGTRLTVT.

The chain recombines TRBV7-9 with TRBJ1-5; D uncertain. Germline loops: CDR1 SEHNR, CDR2 FQNEAQ (reference sequence). This CDR3 comprises 13 residues. The germline V and J ends were trimmed by 5 bases and 3 bases, with 8 bases remaining between them. The CDR3 loop is CASSNFNNQPQHF. In nucleotides, the CDR3 is TGTGCCAGCAGCAATTTTAACAATCAGCCCCAGCATTTT.

This clone was seen only a few times. The CDR3 loop is CASSGGSPLVGGYTF. DNA for the CDR3: TGCGCCAGCAGCGGTGGGAGCCCCTTAGTGGGGGGCTACACCTTC. J is TRBJ1-2 and V is TRBV5-1, with D unresolved. Trimming left V 4 bases short and J 8 bases short, with 21 bases between. The CDR3 spans 15 residues. Germline lookup yields CDR1 SGHRS and CDR2 YFSETQ.

This chain uses TRBV5-4 with TRBJ1-6; D perhaps matches TRBD1 (5 bases). The CDR3 spans 14 residues. The germline V gene has CDR1 SGHNT and CDR2 YYREEE (reference sequence). Trimming pared 0 bases from V and 6 bases from J, leaving 7 bases between. Here the CDR3 DNA reads TGTGCCAGCAGCTTGGAGGGGTCTAATTCACCCCTCCACTTT. It is translated as CASSLEGSNSPLHF.

The chain carries TRBV29-1 and TRBJ2-7; TRBD1 agrees at 8 bases. In germline, CDR1 is SQVTM, CDR2 ANQGSEA. Trimming took 7 bases from V and 2 from J; bases not matched to a gene: 10. The CDR3 spans 14 residues. This CDR3 is CSAGATGEAYEQYF. The CDR3 bases are TGCAGCGCTGGGGCGACAGGGGAAGCCTACGAGCAGTACTTC.

This sequence joins TRBV28 and TRBJ2-7, with D maybe TRBD2 (6 bases). Looked up from germline, CDR1 is MDHEN and CDR2 is SYDVKM. V was trimmed by 3 bases and J by 0 bases, leaving 12 bases between them. This CDR3 comprises 15 residues. CDR3 amino acids: CASSLGGFSSYEQYF. CDR3 DNA sequence: TGTGCCAGCAGTTTGGGAGGCTTCAGCTCCTACGAGCAGTACTTC.

The chain is built from TRBV5-6 and TRBJ1-2; maybe TRBD1 (6 bases). V lost 6 bases and J lost 2, with 17 bases in between. Germline V gene data show CDR1 as SGHDT and CDR2 as YYEEEE. This CDR3 is 15 amino acids long. In nucleotides, the CDR3 is TGTGCCAGCATCCTAACTGGGGGCTTGAACTATGGCTACACCTTC. It codes for CASILTGGLNYGYTF.

The CDR3 nucleotides are TGTGCCAGCACGGGACAGGGTAACACCGGGGAGCTGTTTTTT. Its translation is CASTGQGNTGELFF. This sequence joins TRBV19 and TRBJ2-2; 9 nucleotides agree with TRBD1. The CDR3 has 14 amino acids. Germline V gives CDR1 LNHDA, CDR2 SQIVND (reference sequence). Unmatched junction bases numbered 4, after V lost 9 bases and J lost 2 bases.

This clone was counted once. The CDR3 reads CASSAGQEGQPQHF. CDR3 DNA: TGTGCCAGCAGCGCCGGGCAGGAGGGTCAGCCCCAGCATTTT. The V call is TRBV2, the J call TRBJ1-5; D not certain. This CDR3 contains 14 residues. Germline-derived CDR1 and CDR2 are SNHLY and FYNNEI. Trimming stripped 6 bases from V and 6 bases from J, with 15 bases between.

CDR3 protein: CASSGDPQGFGNQPQHF. The CDR3 coding sequence is TGTGCCAGCAGCGGGGATCCTCAGGGGTTCGGGAATCAGCCCCAGCATTTT. The chain is built from TRBV9 and TRBJ1-5; TRBD1 is a possible D gene (6 bases). V was cut by 3 bases and J by 4 bases, with 20 bases left in between. This CDR3 region has 17 residues. Germline values: CDR1 SGDLS, CDR2 YYNGEE.

CDR3: CASSTGTGADTEAFF. CDR3 sequence (DNA): TGTGCCAGCTCAACCGGGACAGGGGCGGACACTGAAGCTTTCTTT. The chain joins TRBV18 to TRBJ1-1; TRBD1 matches at 10 bases. With V trimmed by 5 bases and J by 3 bases, 6 bases remained unmatched. Germline CDR1 is KGHSH and CDR2 is LQKENI. This CDR3 spans 15 amino acids.

This chain uses TRBV20-1 with TRBJ1-2; no definite D call. From germline, CDR1 is DFQATT and CDR2 SNEGSKA (reference sequence). The germline V and J ends were trimmed by 1 base and 8 bases, with 8 bases remaining between them. This CDR3 region has 11 residues. CDR3 in DNA: TGCAGTGCTAGAGGGGGAGGCGGCTACACCTTC. It specifies CSARGGGGYTF.

The chain uses TRBV7-3 and TRBJ2-3, with D maybe TRBD2 (6 bases). The germline gives CDR1 SGHTA, CDR2 FQGTGA. V dropped 5 bases and J dropped 6 bases, with 15 bases sitting between them. This CDR3 spans 14 amino acids. The CDR3 nucleotides are TGTGCCAGCAGCGTGGGACCTGGGGGGGATACGCAGTATTTT. Translation: CASSVGPGGDTQYF.

The chain links TRBV4-2 to TRBJ2-3; 10 nucleotides align to TRBD2. The CDR3 totals 15 residues. CDR1 LGHNA and CDR2 YNFKEQ come from the germline V gene. V shed 0 bases, J shed 4 bases, and the junction held 1 base outside the gene matches. The CDR3, as DNA: TGTGCCAGCAGCCAAGATAGCGGGGGGCCAGATACGCAGTATTTT. Its translation: CASSQDSGGPDTQYF.

This clone was found a few times. The chain links TRBV30 to TRBJ2-2, with 7 bases fitting TRBD1. V shed 7 bases, J shed 2 bases, and the junction held 4 bases outside the gene matches. In germline, CDR1 is GTSNPN, CDR2 SVGIG (reference sequence). CDR3 size: 13 residues. Written as DNA, the CDR3 is TGTGCCTCCCGGGACAGTAACACCGGGGAGCTGTTTTTT. Protein sequence: CASRDSNTGELFF.

The V gene is TRBV10-1, the J gene TRBJ1-1; TRBD1 is a possible D gene (5 bases). CDR3 length: 14 amino acids. V was cut by 4 bases and J by 1 base, with 10 bases left in between. CDR1 and CDR2 from the germline V gene are WNHNN and SYGVQD (reference sequence). The CDR3 nucleotides are TGCGCCAGCAGTGCAAGGGGTGCGAACACTGAAGCTTTCTTT. This codes for CASSARGANTEAFF.

The chain combines TRBV7-8 with TRBJ1-2; a possible D gene is TRBD1 (5 bases). The CDR3 covers 13 residues. Germline loops: CDR1 SGHVS, CDR2 FQNEAQ. V was shortened by 6 bases and J by 9 bases, with 17 bases between the two germline ends. CDR3 protein: CASRIDRMGRYTF. DNA for the CDR3: TGTGCCAGCAGGATAGACAGAATGGGCCGCTACACCTTC.